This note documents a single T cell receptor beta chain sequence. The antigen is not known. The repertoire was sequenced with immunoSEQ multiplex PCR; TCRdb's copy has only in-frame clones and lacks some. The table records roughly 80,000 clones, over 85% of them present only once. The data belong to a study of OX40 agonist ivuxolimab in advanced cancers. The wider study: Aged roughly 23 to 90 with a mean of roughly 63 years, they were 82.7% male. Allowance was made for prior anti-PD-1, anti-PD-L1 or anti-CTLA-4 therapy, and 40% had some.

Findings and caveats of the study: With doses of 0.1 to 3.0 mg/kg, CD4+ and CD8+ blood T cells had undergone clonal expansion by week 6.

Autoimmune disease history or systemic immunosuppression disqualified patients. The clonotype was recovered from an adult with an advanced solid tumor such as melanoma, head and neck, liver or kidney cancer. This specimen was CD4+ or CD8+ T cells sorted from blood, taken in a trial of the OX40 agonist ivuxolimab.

The CDR3 DNA reads as TGCGCCAGCAGTGTTTTGGATACGCAGTATTTT. Its protein product is CASSVLDTQYF. The chain is built from TRBV10-2 and TRBJ2-3; D uncertain. Germline V gives CDR1 WSHSY, CDR2 SAAADI. The CDR3 runs 11 residues. With 4 bases removed from V and 6 bases from J, the gap between germline ends came to 5 bases.